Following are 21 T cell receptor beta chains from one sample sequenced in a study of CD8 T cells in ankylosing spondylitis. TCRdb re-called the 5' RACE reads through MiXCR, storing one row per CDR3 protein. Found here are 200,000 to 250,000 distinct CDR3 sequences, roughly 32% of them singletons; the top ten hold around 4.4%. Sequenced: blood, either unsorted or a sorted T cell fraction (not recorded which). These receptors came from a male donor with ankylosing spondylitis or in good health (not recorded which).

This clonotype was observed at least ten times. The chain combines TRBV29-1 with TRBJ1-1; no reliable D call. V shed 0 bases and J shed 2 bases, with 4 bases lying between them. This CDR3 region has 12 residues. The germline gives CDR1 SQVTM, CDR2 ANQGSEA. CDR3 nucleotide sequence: TGCAGCGTTGAAGATTCAAACACTGAAGCTTTCTTT. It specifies CSVEDSNTEAFF.

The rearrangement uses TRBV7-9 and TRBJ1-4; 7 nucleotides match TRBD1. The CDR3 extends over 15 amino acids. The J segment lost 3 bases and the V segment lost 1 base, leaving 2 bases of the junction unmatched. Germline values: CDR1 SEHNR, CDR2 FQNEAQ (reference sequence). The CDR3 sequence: CASSLGDSANEKLFF. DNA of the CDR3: TGTGCCAGCAGCTTAGGGGACAGCGCTAATGAAAAACTGTTTTTT.

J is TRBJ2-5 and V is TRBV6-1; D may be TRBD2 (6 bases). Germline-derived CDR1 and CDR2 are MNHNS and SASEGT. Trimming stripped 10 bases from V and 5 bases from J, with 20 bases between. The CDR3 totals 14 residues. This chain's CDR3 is CATMAWRGSETQYF. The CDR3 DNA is TGTGCCACTATGGCGTGGAGGGGTAGCGAGACCCAGTACTTC.

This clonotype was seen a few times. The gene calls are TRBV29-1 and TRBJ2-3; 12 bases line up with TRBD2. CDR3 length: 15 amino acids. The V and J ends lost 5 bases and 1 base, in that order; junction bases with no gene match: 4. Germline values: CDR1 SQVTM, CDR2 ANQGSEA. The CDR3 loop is CSVSASGGGTDTQYF. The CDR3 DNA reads TGCAGCGTTTCGGCTAGCGGGGGGGGCACAGATACGCAGTATTTT.

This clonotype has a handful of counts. The DNA for the CDR3 is TGCAGTGCTGGGATAAGGACTGAACTTATAGGGAAGCAGTTCTTC. This translates into CSAGIRTELIGKQFF. The V gene is TRBV20-1, the J gene TRBJ2-1, with D tentatively TRBD2 (5 bases). This CDR3 is built from 15 residues. CDR1 DFQATT and CDR2 SNEGSKA come from the germline V gene (reference sequence). V lost 5 bases, J lost 11 bases, and 25 bases lay in between.

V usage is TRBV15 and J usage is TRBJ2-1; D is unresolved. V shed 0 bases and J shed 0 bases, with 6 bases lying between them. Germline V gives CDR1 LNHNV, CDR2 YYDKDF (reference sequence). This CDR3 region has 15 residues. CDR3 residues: CATSRDLYSYNEQFF. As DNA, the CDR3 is TGTGCCACCAGCAGAGATTTGTACTCCTACAATGAGCAGTTCTTC.

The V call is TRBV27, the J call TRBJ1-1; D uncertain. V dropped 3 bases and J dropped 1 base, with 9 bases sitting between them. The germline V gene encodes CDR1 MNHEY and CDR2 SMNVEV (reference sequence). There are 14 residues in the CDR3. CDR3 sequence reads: CASSFGRGNTEAFF. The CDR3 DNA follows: TGTGCCAGCAGTTTTGGGCGGGGGAACACTGAAGCTTTCTTT.

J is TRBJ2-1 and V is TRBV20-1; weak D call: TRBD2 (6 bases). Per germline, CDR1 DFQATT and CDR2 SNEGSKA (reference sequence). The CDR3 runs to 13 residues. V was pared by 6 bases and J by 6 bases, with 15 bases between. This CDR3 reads CSALAGLRNEQFF. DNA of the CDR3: TGCAGTGCCCTCGCGGGGTTACGCAATGAGCAGTTCTTC.

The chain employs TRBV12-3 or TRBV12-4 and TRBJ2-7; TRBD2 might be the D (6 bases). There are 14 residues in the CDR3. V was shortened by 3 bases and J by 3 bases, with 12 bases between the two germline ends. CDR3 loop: CASSFAGPLYEQYF. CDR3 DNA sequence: TGTGCCAGCAGTTTCGCGGGACCACTCTACGAGCAGTACTTC.

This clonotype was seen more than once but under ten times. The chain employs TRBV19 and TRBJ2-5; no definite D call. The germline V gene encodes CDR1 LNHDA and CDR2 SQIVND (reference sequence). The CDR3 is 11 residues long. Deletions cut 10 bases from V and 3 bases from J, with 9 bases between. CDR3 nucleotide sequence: TGTGCCACCAAAGTCGAAGAGACCCAGTACTTC. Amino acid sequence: CATKVEETQYF.

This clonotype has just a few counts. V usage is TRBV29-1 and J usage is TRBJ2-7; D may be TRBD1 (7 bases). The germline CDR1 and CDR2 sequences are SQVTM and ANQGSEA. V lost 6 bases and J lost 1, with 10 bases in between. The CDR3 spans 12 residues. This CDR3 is CSVGGQSYEQYF. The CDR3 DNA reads TGCAGCGTGGGGGGACAGTCCTACGAGCAGTACTTC.

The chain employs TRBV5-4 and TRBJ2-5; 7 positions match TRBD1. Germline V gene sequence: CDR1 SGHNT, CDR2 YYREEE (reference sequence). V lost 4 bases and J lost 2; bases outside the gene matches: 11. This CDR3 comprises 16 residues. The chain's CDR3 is CASSPGRQGRQETQYF. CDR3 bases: TGTGCCAGCAGCCCTGGTCGACAGGGTAGGCAAGAGACCCAGTACTTC. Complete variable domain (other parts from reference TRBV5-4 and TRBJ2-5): ETGVTQSPTHLIKTRGQQVTLRCSSQSGHNTVSWYQQALGQGPQFIFQYYREEENGRGNFPPRFSGLQFPNYSSELNVNALELDDSALYLCASSPGRQGRQETQYFGPGTRLLVL.

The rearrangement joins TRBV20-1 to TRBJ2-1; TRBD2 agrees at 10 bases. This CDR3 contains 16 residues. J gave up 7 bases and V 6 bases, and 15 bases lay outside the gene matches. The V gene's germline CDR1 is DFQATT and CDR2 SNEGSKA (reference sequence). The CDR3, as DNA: TGCAGTGCCTTTCCGGTAGCGGGGGGTCTATCTAATGAGCAGTTCTTC. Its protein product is CSAFPVAGGLSNEQFF.

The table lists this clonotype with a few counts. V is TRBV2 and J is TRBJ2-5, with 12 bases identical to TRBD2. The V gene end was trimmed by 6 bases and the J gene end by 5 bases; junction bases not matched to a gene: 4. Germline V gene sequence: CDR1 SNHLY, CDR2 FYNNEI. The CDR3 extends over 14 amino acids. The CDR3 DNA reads TGTGCCAGCAGCCCCGGGACTAGCGGGGAGACCCAGTACTTC. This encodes CASSPGTSGETQYF.

The CDR3 here is CSAAGTGGDEKLFF. CDR3 nucleotides: TGCAGTGCGGCCGGGACAGGGGGTGATGAAAAACTGTTTTTT. The chain joins TRBV20-1 to TRBJ1-4; TRBD1 agrees at 11 bases. After removal of 6 bases from V and 6 bases from J, the junction contained 6 bases not matched to a gene. The length of the CDR3 is 14 residues. Germline-derived CDR1 and CDR2 are DFQATT and SNEGSKA (reference sequence).

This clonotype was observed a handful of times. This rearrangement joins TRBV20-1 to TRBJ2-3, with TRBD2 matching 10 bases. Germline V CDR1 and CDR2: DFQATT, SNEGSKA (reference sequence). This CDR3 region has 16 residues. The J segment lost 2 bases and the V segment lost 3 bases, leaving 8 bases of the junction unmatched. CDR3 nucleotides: TGCAGTGCTAGCTCGCGTAGCGGGGGGAACACAGATACGCAGTATTTT. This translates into CSASSRSGGNTDTQYF.

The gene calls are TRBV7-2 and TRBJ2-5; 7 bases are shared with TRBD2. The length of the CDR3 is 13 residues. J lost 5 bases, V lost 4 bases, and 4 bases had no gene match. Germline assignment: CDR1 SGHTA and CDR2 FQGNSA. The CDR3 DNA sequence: TGTGCCAGCAGCTGGGAGGGTCTCGAGACCCAGTACTTC. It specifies CASSWEGLETQYF.

CDR3 amino acids: CSARDGGQGGNTIYF. CDR3 DNA: TGCAGTGCTAGAGATGGGGGGCAAGGAGGAAACACCATATATTTT. This chain connects TRBV20-1 to TRBJ1-3; tentatively, D is TRBD1 (6 bases). This CDR3 spans 15 amino acids. Germline CDR1 is DFQATT and CDR2 is SNEGSKA (reference sequence). Deletions cut 0 bases from V and 4 bases from J, with 13 bases between.

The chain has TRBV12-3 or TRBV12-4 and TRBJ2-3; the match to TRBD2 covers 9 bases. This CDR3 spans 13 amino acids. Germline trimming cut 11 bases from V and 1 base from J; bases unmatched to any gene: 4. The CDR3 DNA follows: TGTGCCTGCCGACTAGCGGGCACAGATACGCAGTATTTT. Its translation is CACRLAGTDTQYF.

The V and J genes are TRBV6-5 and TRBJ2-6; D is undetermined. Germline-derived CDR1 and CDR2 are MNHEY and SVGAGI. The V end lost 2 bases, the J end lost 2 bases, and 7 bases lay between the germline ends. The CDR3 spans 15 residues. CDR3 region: CASSYGSTGANVLTF. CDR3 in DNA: TGTGCCAGCAGTTACGGTAGCACTGGGGCCAACGTCCTGACTTTC.

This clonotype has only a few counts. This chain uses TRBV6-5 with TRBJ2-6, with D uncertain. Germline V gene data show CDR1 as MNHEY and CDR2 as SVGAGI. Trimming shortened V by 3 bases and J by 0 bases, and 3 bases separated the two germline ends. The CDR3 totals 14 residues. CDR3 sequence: CASSYYSGANVLTF. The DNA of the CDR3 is TGTGCCAGCAGTTATTACTCTGGGGCCAACGTCCTGACTTTC.